This T cell receptor beta chain stems from a study of cytotoxic CD8 clonotypes in ibrutinib-treated CLL. This table comes from immunoSEQ multiplex PCR, and its TCRdb copy is limited to in-frame clones, with some not included. The sample lists 250,000 or so clones, 70% seen once, with over 15% in the top ten. This clone was detected only once. The V end lost 5 bases, the J end lost 4 bases, and 14 bases lay between the germline ends. This CDR3 has 14 residues. Germline-derived CDR1 and CDR2 are SGHVS and FQNEAQ. This chain links TRBV7-8 with TRBJ1-1; TRBD1 might be the D (6 bases). The receptor was derived from a human donor with chronic lymphocytic leukemia. Sequenced here: PBMCs, sampled after 24 months of ibrutinib treatment. As DNA, the CDR3 is TGTGCCAGCAGCAGTAAAACAGGGTTCACTGAAGCTTTCTTT. Protein: CASSSKTGFTEAFF.